The sequence of this TCR beta chain was determined in a study of control samples from healthy donors and cancer patients. TCRdb's copy holds only in-frame clones and misses some; the assay was immunoSEQ multiplex PCR. The table lists 150,000 to 200,000 clones, 75% to 95% of them singletons, with 1.5% in the top ten. This CDR3 comprises 15 residues. Trimming took off 2 bases at V and 4 bases at J, with 9 bases between the two ends. CDR1 is MNHEY, CDR2 SVGAGI, per germline. This rearrangement joins TRBV6-5 to TRBJ1-6; D is possibly TRBD1 (6 bases). The sequencing input was blood. This TCR derives from a young woman in good health. CDR3 region: CASSYGGRYNSPLHF. For the CDR3, the DNA is TGTGCCAGCAGTTACGGGGGGCGGTATAATTCACCCCTCCACTTT.